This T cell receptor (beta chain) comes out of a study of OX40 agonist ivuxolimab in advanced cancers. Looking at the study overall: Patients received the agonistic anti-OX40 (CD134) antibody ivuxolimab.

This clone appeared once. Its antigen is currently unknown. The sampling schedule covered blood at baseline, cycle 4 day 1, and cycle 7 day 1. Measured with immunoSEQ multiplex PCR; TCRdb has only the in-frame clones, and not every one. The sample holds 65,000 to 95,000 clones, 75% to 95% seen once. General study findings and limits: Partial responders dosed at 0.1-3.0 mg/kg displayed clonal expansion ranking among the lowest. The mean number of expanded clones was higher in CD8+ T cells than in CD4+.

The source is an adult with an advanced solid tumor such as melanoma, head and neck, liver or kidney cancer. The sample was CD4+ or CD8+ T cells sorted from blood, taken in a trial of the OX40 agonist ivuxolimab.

CDR3 DNA: TGTGCCATCAGTGCCGAAGGGCGGGGGAGAAGGGAGTATTTT. Encoded protein: CAISAEGRGRREYF. This rearrangement joins TRBV10-3 to TRBJ2-3, with 7 bases that match TRBD2. Trimming at V came to 4 bases and at J to 13 bases, leaving 14 bases not matched to a gene. The CDR3 is 14 amino acids. Looked up from germline, CDR1 is ENHRY and CDR2 is SYGVKD.